The clone carrying this T cell receptor (beta chain) was observed once. Time point specified: after dendritic cell vaccination, including at tumor progression/relapse. The data were taken from a study of glioma-infiltrating T cells after dendritic cell vaccination. The CDR3 is 14 amino acids. CDR1 is SGHTA, CDR2 FQGNSA, per germline. V shed 4 bases and J 4 bases; nucleotides not matched to a gene: 3. Clones were read by immunoSEQ multiplex PCR, and TCRdb kept only the in-frame ones, dropping some. The sample lists around 78,000 clones, around 85% occurring once. This sequence joins TRBV7-2 and TRBJ1-4; 7 positions agree with TRBD1. This receptor was identified in a human donor with glioblastoma. The starting material was blood, obtained after dendritic cell vaccination. Written as DNA, the CDR3 is TGTGCCAGCAGCTCCCGACAGGGTAATGAAAAACTGTTTTTT. Amino acids: CASSSRQGNEKLFF.